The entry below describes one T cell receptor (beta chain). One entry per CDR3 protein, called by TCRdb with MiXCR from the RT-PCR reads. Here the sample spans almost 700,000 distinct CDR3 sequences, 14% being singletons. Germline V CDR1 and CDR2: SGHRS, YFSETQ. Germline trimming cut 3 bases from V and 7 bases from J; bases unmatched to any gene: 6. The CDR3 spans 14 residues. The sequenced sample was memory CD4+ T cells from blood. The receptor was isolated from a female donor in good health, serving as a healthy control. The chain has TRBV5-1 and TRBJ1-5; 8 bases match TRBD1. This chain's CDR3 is CASSWTGMEQPQHF. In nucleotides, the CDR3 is TGCGCCAGCAGCTGGACAGGGATGGAGCAGCCCCAGCATTTT.